This is a list of T cell receptor beta chains from one sample in a study of blood T cell repertoires in COVID-19. Assay used: immunoSEQ multiplex PCR; TCRdb lists only in-frame clones, some missing. The sample lists under 300,000 clones, around 87% occurring once. The sequencing sample was made of peripheral blood. Receptors originate from a woman aged 65 to 85 with active or convalescent COVID-19. CDR3s include the opening cysteine and the closing phenylalanine or tryptophan. D genes are given only for firm matches. Not all rows give a size; the values are once, few, many and, for expanded clones, a class.

. TRBJ2-5 . TRBV7-3 TGTGCCAGCAGCTTGAGTGGGCAGCAAGAGACCCAGTACTTC CASSLSGQQETQYF
few TRBJ1-5 TRBD1 TRBV10-3 TGTGCCATCAGTGAGGAGACAGGGGTATTTGAAGGGAATCAGCCCCAGCATTTT CAISEETGVFEGNQPQHF
. TRBJ1-2 TRBD1 TRBV5-1 TGCGCCAGCAGCTTGAGGTCCGGACAGGGTACTGATGTCTACACCTTC CASSLRSGQGTDVYTF
once TRBJ2-7 . TRBV2 TGTGCCAGCACCGGAGGTCAGGGGGGATTCGAGCAGTACTTC CASTGGQGGFEQYF
. TRBJ1-1 . TRBV19 TGTGCCAGTAGTATTTCCTGGACAAGCCCTGAAGCTTTCTTT CASSISWTSPEAFF
few TRBJ1-1 TRBD1 TRBV24-1 TGTGCCACCAGTGAGACAGGGGTTAGGTTAACTGAAGCTTTCTTT CATSETGVRLTEAFF
. TRBJ2-7 . TRBV3-1/TRBV3-2 TGTGCCAGCAGTCGCACGGTGAGCCACGAGCAGTACTTC CASSRTVSHEQYF
. TRBJ1-2 TRBD1 TRBV7-2 TGTGCCAGCAGCTTAGAGGGGACAGGAAACTATGGCTACACCTTC CASSLEGTGNYGYTF
. TRBJ2-7 . TRBV11-2 TGTGCCAGCAGCTCAGTAGCCGAGCAGTACTTC CASSSVAEQYF
. TRBJ1-5 . TRBV3-1/TRBV3-2 TGTGCCAGCAGCCCTGGGGGGCAGCCCCAGCATTTT CASSPGGQPQHF
. TRBJ1-1 . TRBV7-9 TGTGCCAGCAGCCAGGGGTTAGGGCTAAACACTGAAGCTTTCTTT CASSQGLGLNTEAFF
. TRBJ2-3 TRBD1 TRBV5-6 TGTGCCAGCTCACTGGGGACAGGGGATAGCACAGATACGCAGTATTTT CASSLGTGDSTDTQYF
. TRBJ1-4 . TRBV12-3/TRBV12-4 TGTGCCAGCAGACCAGCGGGACGGGAAAAACTGTTTTTT CASRPAGREKLFF
once TRBJ1-2 TRBD1 TRBV6-5 TGTGCCAGCAGACTTCGACAGGGGTCGGATGGCTACACCTTC CASRLRQGSDGYTF
. TRBJ2-2 . TRBV6-5 TGTGCCAGCAGTTACAGCACTAACACCGGGGAGCTGTTTTTT CASSYSTNTGELFF
. TRBJ1-2 TRBD1 TRBV19 TGTGCCAGTAGTACCACTGGGACAGCTTCCTATGGCTACACCTTC CASSTTGTASYGYTF
. TRBJ1-2 TRBD1 TRBV5-5 TGTGCCAGCAGCGGAACAGGGGGTTCCCTAGGCTACACCTTC CASSGTGGSLGYTF
. TRBJ2-1 . TRBV5-1 TGCGCCAGCAGCTTGTTGCGGAGAAGCTCCTACAATGAGCAGTTCTTC CASSLLRRSSYNEQFF
. TRBJ2-2 TRBD1 TRBV2 TGTGCCAGCAGGGGACAGGGGAACACCGGGGAGCTGTTTTTT CASRGQGNTGELFF
. TRBJ2-7 TRBD2 TRBV24-1 TGTGCCATCAGGGGTAGCGGGGGCCCGTACGAGCAGTACTTC CAIRGSGGPYEQYF
. TRBJ2-3 TRBD1 TRBV6-5 TGTGCCAGCAGTTTTTCTCAGGGGGTAGATACGCAGTATTTT CASSFSQGVDTQYF
. TRBJ2-1 TRBD2 TRBV10-1 TGCGCCAGCGCACTAGCGGGGGGAGATGAGCAGTTCTTC CASALAGGDEQFF
once TRBJ1-5 . TRBV5-6 TGTGCCAGCAGCAAGTTGGTTGAGGAGCCCCAGCATTTT CASSKLVEEPQHF
once TRBJ1-1 TRBD1 TRBV19 TGTGCCACGACGACAGGGCCCACTGAAGCTTTCTTT CATTTGPTEAFF
. TRBJ2-5 . TRBV6-5 TGTGCCAGCAGTTACGACAAGCCTCGAGGGGAGACCCAGTACTTC CASSYDKPRGETQYF
. TRBJ1-3 . TRBV19 TGTGCCAGTCGGACAGTCTCTGGAAACACCATATATTTT CASRTVSGNTIYF
. TRBJ2-7 TRBD1 TRBV4-3 TGCGCCAGCAGCCAAGGGGGACAGGGGCTCTACGAGCAGTACTTC CASSQGGQGLYEQYF
. TRBJ1-3 . TRBV6-5 TGTGCCAGCAGTTATGGTGACTCCTCTGGAAACACCATATATTTT CASSYGDSSGNTIYF
. TRBJ2-5 TRBD2 TRBV19 TGTGCCAGTAGTATAGAGCGAGCGGGGGGCCCCCGCCAAGAGACCCAGTACTTC CASSIERAGGPRQETQYF
. TRBJ2-3 . TRBV6-2/TRBV6-3 TGTGCCAGCAGTTACACTCTAATGGGCGATACGCAGTATTTT CASSYTLMGDTQYF
. TRBJ2-1 . TRBV7-3 TGTGCCAGCAGCTTAAGACCGTCGAGGAGGTGGGCATCGAATGAGCAGTTCTTC CASSLRPSRRWASNEQFF
. TRBJ1-5 . TRBV19 TGTGCCAGTAGTATGAGTGCGGGTCAGGCCTCCAATCAGCCCCAGCATTTT CASSMSAGQASNQPQHF
. TRBJ1-3 TRBD1 TRBV5-1 TGCGCCAGCAGCCGCACAGGGGATGCTGGAAACACCATATATTTT CASSRTGDAGNTIYF
. TRBJ1-2 TRBD1 TRBV27 TGTGCCAGCAGTAACAGGGACAGGGGTGGCTATGGCTACACCTTC CASSNRDRGGYGYTF
. TRBJ1-1 . TRBV4-2 TGTGCCAGCAGCCAAGTTAGTTCACTGAACACTGAAGCTTTCTTT CASSQVSSLNTEAFF
. TRBJ2-2 TRBD1 TRBV12-5 TGTGCTAGTGGTTCGGGACAGCCGAACACCGGGGAGCTGTTTTTT CASGSGQPNTGELFF
. TRBJ2-2 . TRBV7-2 TGTGCCAGCAGCTCGACTGACACCGGGGAGCTGTTTTTT CASSSTDTGELFF
once TRBJ1-6 . TRBV27 TGTGCCAGCAGTCCCTGGGGGGGGAATAATTCACCCCTCCACTTT CASSPWGGNNSPLHF
. TRBJ2-1 . TRBV9 TGTGCCAGCAGCGCAGCCCCATCTCGGGAGGAGCAGTTCTTC CASSAAPSREEQFF
. TRBJ1-4 . TRBV10-3 TGTGCCATCAGGGATAGCTTTGCAACTAATGAAAAACTGTTTTTT CAIRDSFATNEKLFF
. TRBJ1-1 . TRBV14 TGTGCCAGCAGCCAAGGACGGACAGCCAACACTGAAGCTTTCTTT CASSQGRTANTEAFF
once TRBJ2-7 TRBD1 TRBV10-3 TGTGCCATCAGTGCCTACGCACCGGGACAGGGCCAGTACGAGCAGTACTTC CAISAYAPGQGQYEQYF
. TRBJ1-2 TRBD1 TRBV5-1 TGCGCCAGCAGCTCCGGGACAGGGGGCTATGGCTACACCTTC CASSSGTGGYGYTF
. TRBJ1-1 . TRBV5-1 TGCGCCAGCAGAGTGGACAGAATGAAAGCTTTCTTT CASRVDRMKAFF
. TRBJ1-2 . TRBV10-2 TGCGCCAGCAGTGAGTCAATTTATCGGGATGGCTACACCTTC CASSESIYRDGYTF
. TRBJ1-4 . TRBV5-1 TGCGCCAGCAGCTTCTCCGACAGCGCCGAAAAACTGTTTTTT CASSFSDSAEKLFF
. TRBJ2-7 . TRBV24-1 TGTGCCACCCCTGTCCGGTACATCTCTGAGGACGAGCAGTACTTC CATPVRYISEDEQYF
. TRBJ1-2 . TRBV3-1/TRBV3-2 . CASSQDSVRGYTF
. TRBJ1-2 . TRBV19 TGTGCCAGTAGTATTGCTGGGGCACATGGCTACACCTTC CASSIAGAHGYTF
. TRBJ1-2 . TRBV3-1/TRBV3-2 TGTGCCAGCAGCCAAGATCAGGGCCATGGCTACACCTTC CASSQDQGHGYTF
. TRBJ2-2 . TRBV27 TGTGCCAGCAGCTTGGGACAAATTATGGGACAAAGGCCGTGGGGGGAGCTGTTTTTT CASSLGQIMGQRPWGELFF
. TRBJ2-7 TRBD1 TRBV14 TGTGCCAGCAGCCCCATCGTGATGTCCGGGACAGGCTCCTACGAGCAGTACTTC CASSPIVMSGTGSYEQYF
. TRBJ2-7 . TRBV5-1 TGCGCCAGCAGCTCAGGCCCCGACGAGCAGTACTTC CASSSGPDEQYF
. TRBJ1-5 TRBD1 TRBV6-2/TRBV6-3 TGTGCCAGCAGTTCACTAACAGGGGGCAATCAGCCCCAGCATTTT CASSSLTGGNQPQHF
. TRBJ1-5 . TRBV6-1 TGTGCCAGCAGTGAGGGGCCGCCGGGGGATCAGCCCCAGCATTTT CASSEGPPGDQPQHF
. TRBJ2-7 TRBD1 TRBV6-5 TGTGCCAGCGGAAGACAGGGGAGCTCCTACGAGCAGTACTTC CASGRQGSSYEQYF
. TRBJ1-1 TRBD1 TRBV19 TGTGCCAGTAGTTTCGACAGGGGGACTGAAGCTTTCTTT CASSFDRGTEAFF
. TRBJ1-6 . TRBV21-1 TGTGCCAGCAGCAAGGGGGAACCGGGACATTATAATTCACCCCTCCACTTT CASSKGEPGHYNSPLHF
. TRBJ1-2 . TRBV6-4 TGTGCCAGCAGTGTGGACAGTGCGATTAAGGGCTATGGCTACACCTTC CASSVDSAIKGYGYTF
. TRBJ1-1 . TRBV5-1 TGCGCCAGCAGCCGTGGCGGATTTTCCCCCACTGAAGCTTTCTTT CASSRGGFSPTEAFF